This entry is about one T cell receptor (beta chain). Its antigen is currently unknown. Trimming took off 4 bases at V and 6 bases at J, with 14 bases between the two ends. CDR1 SGHVS and CDR2 FNYEAQ come from the germline V gene. This CDR3 is built from 14 residues. This sample was taken from a study of response to subunit inactivated influenza vaccine. Via MiXCR, TCRdb re-called the RT-PCR reads, giving one row per CDR3 protein. The data contain over 400,000 distinct CDR3 sequences, over 10% of them seen just once; the ten biggest clones take up about an eighth. Study-level findings and limits: The authors proposed limited new T cell recruitment per seasonal influenza vaccination.

The rearrangement links TRBV7-6 to TRBJ2-3; D possibly corresponds to TRBD2 (6 bases). The source of this sequence is a man aged 45 to 65 who received an inactivated influenza vaccine. The specimen was PBMCs from blood, collected around seven weeks after vaccination. The CDR3 DNA reads as TGTGCCAGCAGCTCTCACGGGGGTGGGGATACGCAGTATTTT. Residues: CASSSHGGGDTQYF.